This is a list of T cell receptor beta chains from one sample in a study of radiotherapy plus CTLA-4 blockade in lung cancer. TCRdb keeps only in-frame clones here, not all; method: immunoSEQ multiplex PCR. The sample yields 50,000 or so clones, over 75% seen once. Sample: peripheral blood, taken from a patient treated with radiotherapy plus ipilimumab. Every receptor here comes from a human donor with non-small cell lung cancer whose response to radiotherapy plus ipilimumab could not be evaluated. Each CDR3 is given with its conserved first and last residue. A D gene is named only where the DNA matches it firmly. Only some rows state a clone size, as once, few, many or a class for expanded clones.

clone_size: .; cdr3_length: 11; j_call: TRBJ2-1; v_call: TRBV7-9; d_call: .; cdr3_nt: TGTGCCAGCAGCCCTAGTGGTGAGCAGTTCTTC; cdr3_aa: CASSPSGEQFF
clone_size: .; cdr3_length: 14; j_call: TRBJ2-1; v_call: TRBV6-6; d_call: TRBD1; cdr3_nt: TGTGCCAGCAGGAGGGGACAGAACCTTAATGAGCAGTTCTTC; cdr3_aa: CASRRGQNLNEQFF
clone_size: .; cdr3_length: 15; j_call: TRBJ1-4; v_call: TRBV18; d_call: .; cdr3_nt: TGTGCCAGCTCACCAGTGGGGGCTAGGAATGAAAAACTGTTTTTT; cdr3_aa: CASSPVGARNEKLFF
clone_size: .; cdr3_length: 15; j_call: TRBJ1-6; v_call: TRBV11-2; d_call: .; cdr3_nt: TGTGCCAGCAGCCCGCCGGGAATCCTATATCCGCCCCTCCACTTT; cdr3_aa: CASSPPGILYPPLHF
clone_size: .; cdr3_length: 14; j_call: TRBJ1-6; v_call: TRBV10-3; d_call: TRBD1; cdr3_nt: TGTGCCATCAGGGAGGGACAGGCGACCTCACCCCTCCACTTT; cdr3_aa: CAIREGQATSPLHF
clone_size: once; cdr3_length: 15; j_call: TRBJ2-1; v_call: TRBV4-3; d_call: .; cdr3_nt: TGCGCCAGCAGCCAATCCTGGACAGAAAACAATGAGCAGTTCTTC; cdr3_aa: CASSQSWTENNEQFF
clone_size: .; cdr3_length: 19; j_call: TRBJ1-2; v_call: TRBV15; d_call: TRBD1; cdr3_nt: TGTGCCACCAGCAGAGATTGGGGGACAGGGGCGACAACCCTCTATGGCTACACCTTC; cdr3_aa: CATSRDWGTGATTLYGYTF
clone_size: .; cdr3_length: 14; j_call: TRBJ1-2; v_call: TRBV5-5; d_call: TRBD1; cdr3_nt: TGTGCCAGCGGACAGGGGGCCGCTAACTATGGCTACACCTTC; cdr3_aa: CASGQGAANYGYTF
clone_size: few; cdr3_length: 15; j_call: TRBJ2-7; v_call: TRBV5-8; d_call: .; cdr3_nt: TGTGCCAGCAGCAAGATCGACAGCGCTACCTACGAGCAGTACTTC; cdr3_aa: CASSKIDSATYEQYF
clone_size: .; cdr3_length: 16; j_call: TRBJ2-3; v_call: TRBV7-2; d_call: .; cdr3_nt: TGTGCCAGCAGCTACAAGGGGCTAGGCGACTTAGATACGCAGTATTTT; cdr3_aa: CASSYKGLGDLDTQYF
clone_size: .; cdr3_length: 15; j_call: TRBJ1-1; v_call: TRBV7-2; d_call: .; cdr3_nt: TGTGCCAGCGTGAGGGGGGGCCCGACGAACACTGAAGCTTTCTTT; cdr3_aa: CASVRGGPTNTEAFF
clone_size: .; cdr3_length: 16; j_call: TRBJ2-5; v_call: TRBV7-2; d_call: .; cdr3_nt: TGTGCCAGCAGCCCAATCGGGACTGCCTTGTCGGAGACCCAGTACTTC; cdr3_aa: CASSPIGTALSETQYF
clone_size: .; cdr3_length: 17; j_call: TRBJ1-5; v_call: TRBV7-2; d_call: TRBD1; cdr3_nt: TGTGCCAGCAGCTTACAGACAGGGGGATATAGCAATCAGCCCCAGCATTTT; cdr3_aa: CASSLQTGGYSNQPQHF
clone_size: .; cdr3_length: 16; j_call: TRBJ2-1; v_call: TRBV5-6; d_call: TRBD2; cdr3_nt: TGTGCCAGCAGCTTGCCCCCCCTAGCGGGGAGAGATGAGCAGTTCTTC; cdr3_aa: CASSLPPLAGRDEQFF
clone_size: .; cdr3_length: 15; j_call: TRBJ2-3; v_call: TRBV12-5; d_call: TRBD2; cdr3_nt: TGTGCTAGTGCCCTGGGACTAGCTGGCACAGATACGCAGTATTTT; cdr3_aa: CASALGLAGTDTQYF
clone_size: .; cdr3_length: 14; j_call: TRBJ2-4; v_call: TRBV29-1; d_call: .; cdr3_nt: TGCAGCGTCGCGGTGGGTGGGGCCCTAAACATTCAGTACTTC; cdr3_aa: CSVAVGGALNIQYF
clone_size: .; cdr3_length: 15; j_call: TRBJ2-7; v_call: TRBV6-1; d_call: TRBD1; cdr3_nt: TGTGCCAGCAGTGCTGAGGGGGACAGGGCCTACGAGCAGTACTTC; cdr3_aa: CASSAEGDRAYEQYF
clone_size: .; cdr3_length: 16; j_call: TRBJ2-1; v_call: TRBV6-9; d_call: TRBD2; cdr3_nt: TGTGCCAGCAGTTATTGGACTAGCGGGCAGAGAAATGAGCAGTTCTTC; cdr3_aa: CASSYWTSGQRNEQFF
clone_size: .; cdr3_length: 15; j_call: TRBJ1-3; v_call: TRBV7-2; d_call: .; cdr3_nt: TGTGCCAGCAGCTTAGGGCGGCCGACGGAGGACACCATATATTTT; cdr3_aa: CASSLGRPTEDTIYF
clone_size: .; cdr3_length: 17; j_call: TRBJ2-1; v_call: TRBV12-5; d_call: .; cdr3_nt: TGTGCTAGTGGTTTACAAAGTAGGCAGGGGTCCTACAATGAGCAGTTCTTC; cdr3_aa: CASGLQSRQGSYNEQFF
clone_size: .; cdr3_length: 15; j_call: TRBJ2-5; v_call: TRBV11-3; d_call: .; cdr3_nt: TGTGCCAGCAGCTTAGTCTACAGGGAAGAAGAGACCCAGTACTTC; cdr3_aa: CASSLVYREEETQYF
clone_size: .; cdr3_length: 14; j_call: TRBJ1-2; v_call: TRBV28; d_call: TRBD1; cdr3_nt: TGTGCCAGCAGCCTCGGGACAGCTAACTATGGCTACACCTTC; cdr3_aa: CASSLGTANYGYTF
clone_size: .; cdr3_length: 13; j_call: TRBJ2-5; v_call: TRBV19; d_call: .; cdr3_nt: TGTGCCAGTAGTATTCAGACTAGAGAGACCCAGTACTTC; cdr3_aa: CASSIQTRETQYF
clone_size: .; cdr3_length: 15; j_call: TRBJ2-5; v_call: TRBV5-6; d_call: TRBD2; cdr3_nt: TGTGCCAGCAGCTTGATTGCGGGGGGACGAGAGACCCAGTACTTC; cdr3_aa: CASSLIAGGRETQYF
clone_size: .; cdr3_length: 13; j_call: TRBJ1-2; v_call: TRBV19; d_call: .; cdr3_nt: TGTGCCAGTAGTTCGGACAGAGACTATGGCTACACCTTC; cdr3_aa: CASSSDRDYGYTF
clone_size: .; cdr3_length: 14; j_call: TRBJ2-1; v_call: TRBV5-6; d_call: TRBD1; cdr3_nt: TGTGCCAGCAGCCTGGACAGGGGGCGGAATGAGCAGTTCTTC; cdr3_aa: CASSLDRGRNEQFF
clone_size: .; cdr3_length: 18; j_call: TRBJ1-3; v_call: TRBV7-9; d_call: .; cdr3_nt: TGTGCCAGCAGCTCCTCCTCCCTCCGGGAGGTAGGCCCTGTGGCCATATATTTT; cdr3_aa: CASSSSSLREVGPVAIYF
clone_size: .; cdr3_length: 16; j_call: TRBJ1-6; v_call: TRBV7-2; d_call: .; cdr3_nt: TGTGCCAGCAGCTACGCGGACAGTGCAATTAATTCACCCCTCCACTTT; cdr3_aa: CASSYADSAINSPLHF
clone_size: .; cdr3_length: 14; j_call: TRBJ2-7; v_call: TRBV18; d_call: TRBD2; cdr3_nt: TGTGCCAGCTCACCAAGTTCTAGCGGCTACGAGCAGTACTTC; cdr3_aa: CASSPSSSGYEQYF
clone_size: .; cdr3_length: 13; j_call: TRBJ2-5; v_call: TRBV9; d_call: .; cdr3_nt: TGTGCCAGCAGCGTAGCGGGGAGCGAGACCCAGTACTTC; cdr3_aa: CASSVAGSETQYF
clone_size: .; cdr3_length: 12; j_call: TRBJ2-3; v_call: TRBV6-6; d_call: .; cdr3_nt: TGTGCCAGCGGGGGCGACACAGATACGCAGTATTTT; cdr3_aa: CASGGDTDTQYF
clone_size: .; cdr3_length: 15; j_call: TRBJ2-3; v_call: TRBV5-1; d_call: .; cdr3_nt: TGCGCCAGCAGCTCGACAGGGATCGAGGGGGGTACGCAGTATTTT; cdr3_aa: CASSSTGIEGGTQYF
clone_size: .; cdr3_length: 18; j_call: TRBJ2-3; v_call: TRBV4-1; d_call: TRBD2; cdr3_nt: TGCGCCAGCAGCCAAGATCCCTCGCGGGGGATCAGCACAGATACGCAGTATTTT; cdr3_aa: CASSQDPSRGISTDTQYF
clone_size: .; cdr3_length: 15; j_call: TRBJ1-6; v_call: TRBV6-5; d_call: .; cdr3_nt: TGTGCCAGCAGTATCTCGACAGGATCCAATTCACCCCTCCACTTT; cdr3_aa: CASSISTGSNSPLHF
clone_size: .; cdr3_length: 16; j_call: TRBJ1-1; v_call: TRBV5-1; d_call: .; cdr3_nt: TGCGCCAGCAGCTTGGCGGCCGGGGTGAGGAACACTGAAGCTTTCTTT; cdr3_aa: CASSLAAGVRNTEAFF
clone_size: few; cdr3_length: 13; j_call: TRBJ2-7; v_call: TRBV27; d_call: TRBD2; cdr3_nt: TGTGCCAGCCGCGGGGGGGGCTCCTACGAGCAGTACTTC; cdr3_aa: CASRGGGSYEQYF
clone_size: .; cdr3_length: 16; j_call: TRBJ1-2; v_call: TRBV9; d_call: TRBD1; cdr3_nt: TGTGCCAGCAGCGTAGGCGCCCTGACAGGGATCTATGGCTACACCTTC; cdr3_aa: CASSVGALTGIYGYTF
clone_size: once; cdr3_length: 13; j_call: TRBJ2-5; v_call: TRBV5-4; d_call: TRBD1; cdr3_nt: TGTGCCAGCAATAGGGGGCTCCAAGAGACCCAGTACTTC; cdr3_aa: CASNRGLQETQYF
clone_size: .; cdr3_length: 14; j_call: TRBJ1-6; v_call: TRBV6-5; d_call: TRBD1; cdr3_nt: TGTGCCAGCAAACAGGACAGGGGGAATTCACCCCTCCACTTT; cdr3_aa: CASKQDRGNSPLHF
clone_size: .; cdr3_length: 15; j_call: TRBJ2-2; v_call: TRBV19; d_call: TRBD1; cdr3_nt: TGTGCCAGTAGTCGACAGGGGCCGGGGACCGGGGAGCTGTTTTTT; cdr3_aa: CASSRQGPGTGELFF
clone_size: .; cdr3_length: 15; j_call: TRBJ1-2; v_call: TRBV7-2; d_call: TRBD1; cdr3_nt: TGTGCCAGCAGCGCTGGAGACAGGGGCATCGGAGGCTACACCTTC; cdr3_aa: CASSAGDRGIGGYTF
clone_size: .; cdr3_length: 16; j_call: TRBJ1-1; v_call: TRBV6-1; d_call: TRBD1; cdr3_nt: TGTGCCAGCAGTGAACTGGGACAGGGGCCGAACACTGAAGCTTTCTTT; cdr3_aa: CASSELGQGPNTEAFF
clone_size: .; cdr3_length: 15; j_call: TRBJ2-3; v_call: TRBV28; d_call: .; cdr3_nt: TGTGCCAGCAGTTTCGGGCGGGGGCGTACAGATACGCAGTATTTT; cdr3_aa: CASSFGRGRTDTQYF
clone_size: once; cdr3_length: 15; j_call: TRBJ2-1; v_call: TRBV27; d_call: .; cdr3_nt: TGTGCCAGCAGTTTGGGGCCACTCTCCTACAATGAGCAGTTCTTC; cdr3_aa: CASSLGPLSYNEQFF
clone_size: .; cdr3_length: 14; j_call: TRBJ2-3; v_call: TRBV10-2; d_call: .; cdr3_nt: TGCGCCAGCAGTGATACGAGGGGCACAGATACGCAGTATTTT; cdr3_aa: CASSDTRGTDTQYF
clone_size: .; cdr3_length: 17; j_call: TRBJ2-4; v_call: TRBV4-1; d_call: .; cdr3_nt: TGCGCCAGCAGCCAAGATCAGGGGGGCTCAGCCAAAAACATTCAGTACTTC; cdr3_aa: CASSQDQGGSAKNIQYF
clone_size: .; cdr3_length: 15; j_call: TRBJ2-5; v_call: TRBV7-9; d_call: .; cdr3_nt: TGTGCCAGCAGCCCCCCTCGGGGTTACCAAGAGACCCAGTACTTC; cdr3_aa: CASSPPRGYQETQYF
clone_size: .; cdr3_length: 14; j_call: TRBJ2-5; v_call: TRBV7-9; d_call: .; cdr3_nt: TGTGCCAGCAGCTTGAGTGCACGCCTAGAGACCCAGTACTTC; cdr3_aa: CASSLSARLETQYF
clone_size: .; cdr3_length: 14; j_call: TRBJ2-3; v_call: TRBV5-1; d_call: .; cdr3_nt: TGCGCCAGCAGCTTGGCCGACGGGGGAGATACGCAGTATTTT; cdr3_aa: CASSLADGGDTQYF
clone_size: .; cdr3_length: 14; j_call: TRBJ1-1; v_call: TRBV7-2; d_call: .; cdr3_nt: TGTGCCAGCAGCTCACAGGTTATGAACATTGAAGCTTTCTTT; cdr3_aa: CASSSQVMNIEAFF
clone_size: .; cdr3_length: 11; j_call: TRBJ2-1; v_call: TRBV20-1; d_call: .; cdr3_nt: TGCAGTGCTCCCACCCGGGGTGAGCAGTTCTTC; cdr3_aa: CSAPTRGEQFF
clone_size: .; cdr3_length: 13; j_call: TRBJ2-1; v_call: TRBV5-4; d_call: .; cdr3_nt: TGTGCCAGCAGCTTTTCACTTCACAATGAGCAGTTCTTC; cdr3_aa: CASSFSLHNEQFF
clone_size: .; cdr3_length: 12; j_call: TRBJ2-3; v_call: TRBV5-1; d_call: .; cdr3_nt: TGCGCCAGCAGCGAGGGCACAGATACGCAGTATTTT; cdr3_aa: CASSEGTDTQYF
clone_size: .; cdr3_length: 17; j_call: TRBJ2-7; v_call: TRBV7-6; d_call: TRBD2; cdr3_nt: TGTGCCAGCAGCCTGTATAGACTAGCGGGGCGCTCCTACGGGCAGTACTTC; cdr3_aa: CASSLYRLAGRSYGQYF
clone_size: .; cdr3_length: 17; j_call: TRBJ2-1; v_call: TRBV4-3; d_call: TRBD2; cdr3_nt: TGCGCCAGCAGCCAAGATAGGTCACTAGCGGGAGTCAATGAGCAGTTCTTC; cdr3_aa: CASSQDRSLAGVNEQFF